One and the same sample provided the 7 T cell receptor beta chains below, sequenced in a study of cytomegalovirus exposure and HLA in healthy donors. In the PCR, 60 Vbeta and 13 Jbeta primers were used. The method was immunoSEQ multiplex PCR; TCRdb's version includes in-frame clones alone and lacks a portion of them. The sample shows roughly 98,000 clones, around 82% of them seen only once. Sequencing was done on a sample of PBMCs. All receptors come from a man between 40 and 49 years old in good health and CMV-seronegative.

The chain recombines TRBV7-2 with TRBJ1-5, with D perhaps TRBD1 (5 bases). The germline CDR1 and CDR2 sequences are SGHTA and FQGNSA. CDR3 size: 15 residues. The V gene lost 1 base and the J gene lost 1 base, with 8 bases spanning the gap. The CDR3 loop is CASSLGQGSNQPQHF. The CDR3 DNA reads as TGTGCCAGCAGCTTAGGGCAGGGAAGCAATCAGCCCCAGCATTTT.

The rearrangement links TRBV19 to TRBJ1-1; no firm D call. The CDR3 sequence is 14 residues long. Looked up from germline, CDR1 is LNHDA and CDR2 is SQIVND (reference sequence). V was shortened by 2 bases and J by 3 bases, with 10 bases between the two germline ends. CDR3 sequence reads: CASSIRGKDTEAFF. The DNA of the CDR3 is TGTGCCAGTAGTATACGAGGAAAGGACACTGAAGCTTTCTTT.

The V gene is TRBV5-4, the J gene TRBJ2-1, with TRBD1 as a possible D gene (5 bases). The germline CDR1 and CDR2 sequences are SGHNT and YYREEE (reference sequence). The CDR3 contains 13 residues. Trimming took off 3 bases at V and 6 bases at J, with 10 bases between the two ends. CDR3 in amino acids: CASSSTGSNEQFF. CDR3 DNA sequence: TGTGCCAGCAGCTCCACAGGAAGCAATGAGCAGTTCTTC.

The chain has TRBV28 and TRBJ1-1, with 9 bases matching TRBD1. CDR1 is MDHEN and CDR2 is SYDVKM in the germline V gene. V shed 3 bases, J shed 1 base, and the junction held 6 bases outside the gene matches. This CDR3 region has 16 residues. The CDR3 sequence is CASSFLQGAANTEAFF. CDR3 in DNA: TGTGCCAGCAGTTTTTTACAGGGGGCAGCGAACACTGAAGCTTTCTTT. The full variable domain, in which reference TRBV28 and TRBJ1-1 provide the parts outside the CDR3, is DVKVTQSSRYLVKRTGEKVFLECVQDMDHENMFWYRQDPGLGLRLIYFSYDVKMKEKGDIPEGYSVSREKKERFSLILESASTNQTSMYLCASSFLQGAANTEAFFGQGTRLTVV.

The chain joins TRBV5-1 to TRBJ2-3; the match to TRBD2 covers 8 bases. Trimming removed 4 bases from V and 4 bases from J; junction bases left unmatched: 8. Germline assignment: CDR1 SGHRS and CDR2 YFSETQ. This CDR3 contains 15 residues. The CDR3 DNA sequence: TGCGCCAGCAGCCTCGATACGGGGGGGGCAGATACGCAGTATTTT. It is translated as CASSLDTGGADTQYF.

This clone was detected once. This CDR3 reads CASSPSQGSNTEAFF. CDR3 in DNA: TGTGCCAGCTCACCATCCCAGGGGTCGAACACTGAAGCTTTCTTT. The chain carries TRBV18 and TRBJ1-1; possibly TRBD1 for D (6 bases). Trimming shortened V by 2 bases and J by 1 base, and 11 bases separated the two germline ends. CDR1 KGHSH and CDR2 LQKENI come from the germline V gene. The CDR3 runs 15 residues.

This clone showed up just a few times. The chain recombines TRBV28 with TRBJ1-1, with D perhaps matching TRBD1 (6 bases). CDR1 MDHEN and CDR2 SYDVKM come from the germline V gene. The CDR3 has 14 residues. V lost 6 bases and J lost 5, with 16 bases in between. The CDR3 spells CASRPDRYGTEAFF. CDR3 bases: TGTGCCAGCAGACCCGACAGGTATGGGACTGAAGCTTTCTTT.